These 2 T cell receptor beta chains originate from one sample sequenced in a study of response to subunit inactivated influenza vaccine. TCRdb re-called the RT-PCR reads through MiXCR, storing one row per CDR3 protein. The table shows 550,000 to 800,000 distinct CDR3 sequences, with approximately 13% occurring only once. Source: PBMCs from blood, taken around two weeks before vaccination. These receptors all stem from a man aged 45-65 years who received an inactivated influenza vaccine.

In regard to this clonotype: An end of the junction does not agree with germline; a read error may underlie this. The chain combines TRBV5-1 with TRBJ2-7; TRBD2 aligns across 7 bases. Germline V CDR1 and CDR2: SGHRS, YFSETQ. This CDR3 region has 16 residues. This CDR3 reads CASSLGGSGPSSEQYF. In DNA, the CDR3 is TGCGCCAGCAGTCTCGGGGGGAGTGGGCCGTCCTCCGAGCAGTACTTC.

Many counts were recorded for this clonotype. This rearrangement joins TRBV5-1 to TRBJ2-1; TRBD1 might be the D (6 bases). The CDR3 spans 14 residues. V lost 4 bases and J 4 bases, leaving 12 bases between the germline ends. Germline assignment: CDR1 SGHRS and CDR2 YFSETQ. The CDR3 sequence is CASSILTGYNEQFF. As DNA, the CDR3 is TGCGCCAGCAGCATACTGACAGGATACAATGAGCAGTTCTTC.